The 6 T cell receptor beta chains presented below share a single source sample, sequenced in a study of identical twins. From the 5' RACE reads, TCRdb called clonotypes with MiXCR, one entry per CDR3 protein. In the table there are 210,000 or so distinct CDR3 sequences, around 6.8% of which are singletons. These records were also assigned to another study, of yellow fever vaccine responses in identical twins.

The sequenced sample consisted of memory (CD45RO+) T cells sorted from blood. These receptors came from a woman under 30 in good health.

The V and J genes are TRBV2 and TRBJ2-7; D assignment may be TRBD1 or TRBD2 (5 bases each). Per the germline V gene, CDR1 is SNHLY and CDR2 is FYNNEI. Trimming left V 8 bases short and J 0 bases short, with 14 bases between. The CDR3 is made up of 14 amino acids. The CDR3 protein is CASGRDRNSYEQYF. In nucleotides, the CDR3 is TGTGCCAGCGGCCGGGACCGCAACTCCTACGAGCAGTACTTC.

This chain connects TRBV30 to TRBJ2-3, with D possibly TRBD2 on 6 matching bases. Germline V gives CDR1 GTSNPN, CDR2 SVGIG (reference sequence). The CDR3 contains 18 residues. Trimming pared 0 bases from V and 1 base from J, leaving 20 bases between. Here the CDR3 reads CAWSVEAGRDFGTDTQYF. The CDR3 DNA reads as TGTGCCTGGAGTGTAGAAGCGGGCCGGGACTTTGGCACAGATACGCAGTATTTT. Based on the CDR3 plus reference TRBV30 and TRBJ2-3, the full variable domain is SQTIHQWPATLVQPVGSPLSLECTVEGTSNPNLYWYRQAAGRGLQLLFYSVGIGQISSEVPQNLSASRPQDRQFILSSKKLLLSDSGFYLCAWSVEAGRDFGTDTQYFGPGTRLTVL.

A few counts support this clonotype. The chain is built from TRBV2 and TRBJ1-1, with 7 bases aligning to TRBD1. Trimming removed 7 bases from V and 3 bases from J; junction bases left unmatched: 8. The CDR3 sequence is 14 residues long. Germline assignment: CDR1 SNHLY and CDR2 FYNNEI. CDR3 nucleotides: TGTGCCAGCAATATCAGGGGGTTCGACACTGAAGCTTTCTTT. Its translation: CASNIRGFDTEAFF.

The CDR3 spells CASRVAGAKDTQYF. The CDR3 DNA reads as TGTGCCAGCAGGGTGGCAGGGGCTAAAGATACGCAGTATTTT. The chain has TRBV6-1 and TRBJ2-3, with a possible D match to TRBD1 (6 bases). CDR3 length: 14 residues. Per germline, CDR1 MNHNS and CDR2 SASEGT. V was cut by 6 bases and J by 5 bases, with 15 bases left in between.

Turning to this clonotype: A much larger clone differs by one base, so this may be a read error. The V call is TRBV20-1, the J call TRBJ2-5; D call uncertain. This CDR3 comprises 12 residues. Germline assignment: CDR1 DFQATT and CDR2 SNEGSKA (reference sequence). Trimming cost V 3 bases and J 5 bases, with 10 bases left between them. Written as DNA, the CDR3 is TGCAGTGCTAGGGTAAGTTGGGAGACCCAGTACTTC. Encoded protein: CSARVSWETQYF.

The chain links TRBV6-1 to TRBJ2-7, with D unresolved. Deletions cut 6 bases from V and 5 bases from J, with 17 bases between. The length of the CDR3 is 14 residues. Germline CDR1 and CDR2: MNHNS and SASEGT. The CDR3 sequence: CASRLAARNHEQYF. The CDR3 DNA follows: TGTGCCAGCAGACTGGCCGCCCGGAATCACGAGCAGTACTTC.